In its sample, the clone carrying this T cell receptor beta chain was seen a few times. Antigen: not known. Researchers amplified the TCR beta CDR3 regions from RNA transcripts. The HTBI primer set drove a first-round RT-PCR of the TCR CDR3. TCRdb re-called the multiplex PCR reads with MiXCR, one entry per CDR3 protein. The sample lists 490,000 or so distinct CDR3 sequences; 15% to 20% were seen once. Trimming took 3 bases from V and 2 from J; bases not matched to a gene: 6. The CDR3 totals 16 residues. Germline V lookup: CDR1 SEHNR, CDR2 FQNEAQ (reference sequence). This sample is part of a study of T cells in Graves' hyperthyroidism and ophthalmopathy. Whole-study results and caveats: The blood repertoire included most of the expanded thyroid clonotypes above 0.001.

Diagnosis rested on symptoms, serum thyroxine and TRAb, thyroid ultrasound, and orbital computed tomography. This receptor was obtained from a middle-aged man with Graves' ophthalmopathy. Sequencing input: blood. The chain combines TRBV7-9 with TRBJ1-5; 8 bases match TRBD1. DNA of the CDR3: TGTGCCAGCAGCTTTGGACAGGGAGGAGGCAATCAGCCCCAGCATTTT. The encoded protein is CASSFGQGGGNQPQHF.